The clone carrying this TCR beta chain appeared many times. Its antigen is currently unknown. This CDR3 region has 16 residues. Trimming removed 5 bases at V and 5 bases at J, with 18 bases between. Amplifying from RNA transcripts, the study obtained TCR beta CDR3 regions. The first round was an RT-PCR with HTBI primers, and the second round was a multiplex PCR. TCRdb used MiXCR to reprocess the multiplex PCR reads, holding one entry per CDR3 protein. The data contain about 370,000 distinct CDR3 sequences, 15% to 20% of them singletons. The sample belongs to a study of Graves' ophthalmopathy and Graves' hyperthyroidism. Points from the study as a whole: The majority of expanded thyroid clonotypes above 0.001 frequency also occurred in blood.

Moderate-to-severe activity, with CAS ≥3, NOSPECS ≥4 and duration under 3 months, characterized the donors with ophthalmopathy. Lactation, pregnancy, uncontrolled infections and other autoimmune diseases were all grounds for excluding patients. Sequencing was carried out using peripheral blood. The origin of this receptor is a woman between 18 and 30 years old with Graves' ophthalmopathy. V gene TRBV12-3 or TRBV12-4 combines with J gene TRBJ2-2, with D perhaps matching TRBD2 (5 bases). The CDR3 loop reads CASSPSTRRGTGELFF. The DNA for the CDR3 is TGTGCCAGCAGTCCCTCGACCCGACGGGGTACCGGGGAGCTGTTTTTT.